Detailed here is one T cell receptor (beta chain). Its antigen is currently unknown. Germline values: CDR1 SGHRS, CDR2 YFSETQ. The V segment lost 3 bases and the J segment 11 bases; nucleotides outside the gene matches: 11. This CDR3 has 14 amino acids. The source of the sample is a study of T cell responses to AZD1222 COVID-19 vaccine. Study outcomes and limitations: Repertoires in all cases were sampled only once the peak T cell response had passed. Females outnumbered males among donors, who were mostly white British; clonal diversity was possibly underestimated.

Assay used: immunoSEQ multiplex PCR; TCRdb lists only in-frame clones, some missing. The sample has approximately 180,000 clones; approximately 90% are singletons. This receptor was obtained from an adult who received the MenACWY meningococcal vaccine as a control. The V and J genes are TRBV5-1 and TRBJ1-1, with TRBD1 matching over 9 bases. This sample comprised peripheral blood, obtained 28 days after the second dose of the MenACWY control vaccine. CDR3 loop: CASSSTGTGSRAFF. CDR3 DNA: TGCGCCAGCAGCTCAACCGGGACAGGGTCTAGGGCTTTCTTT.